The next 17 T cell receptor beta chains were all read from a single sample in a study of cytomegalovirus exposure and HLA in healthy donors. PCR primers comprised 60 Vbeta and 13 Jbeta primers. TCRdb's table, derived via immunoSEQ multiplex PCR, lists solely in-frame clones and lacks some. The sample has tens of thousands of clones; just over 75% are singletons. Material: PBMCs. These receptor sequences come from a man in his fifties or sixties in good health and CMV-seropositive.

This chain joins TRBV30 and TRBJ2-7, with TRBD2 identical over 10 bases. CDR3 length: 12 amino acids. In germline, CDR1 is GTSNPN, CDR2 SVGIG (reference sequence). Losses at the gene ends were 4 bases for V and 8 bases for J; bases not matched to a gene: 5. CDR3 in amino acids: CAWTSGGPQQYF. The CDR3 bases are TGTGCCTGGACTAGCGGGGGCCCTCAGCAGTACTTC. Drawing the rest from reference TRBV30 and TRBJ2-7, the complete variable domain is SQTIHQWPATLVQPVGSPLSLECTVEGTSNPNLYWYRQAAGRGLQLLFYSVGIGQISSEVPQNLSASRPQDRQFILSSKKLLLSDSGFYLCAWTSGGPQQYFGPGTRLTVT.

The chain employs TRBV5-1 and TRBJ2-3; TRBD2 aligns across 9 bases. Germline values: CDR1 SGHRS, CDR2 YFSETQ. The CDR3 sequence is 14 residues long. V lost 4 bases to trimming and J lost 4 bases; unmatched junction nucleotides: 4. DNA for the CDR3: TGCGCCAGCAGCACCGGACTAGCGTCAGATACGCAGTATTTT. It is translated as CASSTGLASDTQYF.

In its sample, this clone was seen a few times. The chain joins TRBV5-6 to TRBJ2-5, with 10 bases that match TRBD2. J gave up 3 bases and V 4 bases, and 12 bases lay outside the gene matches. This CDR3 contains 17 residues. The germline V gene encodes CDR1 SGHDT and CDR2 YYEEEE. The CDR3 bases are TGTGCCAGCAGCAAGCAGATGACTAGCGGGTACAAAGAGACCCAGTACTTC. This gives the protein CASSKQMTSGYKETQYF.

The chain combines TRBV6-1 with TRBJ2-1; D call uncertain. Germline CDR1 reads MNHNS; CDR2 reads SASEGT. V was trimmed by 2 bases and J by 4 bases, leaving 15 bases between them. The CDR3 extends over 16 amino acids. The CDR3 region is CASSEYRGNRYNEQFF. The CDR3, as DNA: TGTGCCAGCAGTGAATATCGAGGTAATCGGTACAATGAGCAGTTCTTC.

This clone is a singleton in its sample. The chain recombines TRBV11-3 with TRBJ2-7; D call uncertain. The ends were cut back, 1 base at V and 0 bases at J, with 7 bases in the middle. The CDR3 is 14 residues long. Per the germline V gene, CDR1 is SGHNT and CDR2 is YENEEA. CDR3 sequence: CASSLVTVSYEQYF. The CDR3 bases are TGTGCCAGCAGCTTAGTTACAGTCTCCTACGAGCAGTACTTC.

The chain recombines TRBV7-3 with TRBJ2-2; D is unresolved. The CDR3 spans 12 residues. V lost 2 bases and J lost 13, with 11 bases in between. Germline assignment: CDR1 SGHTA and CDR2 FQGTGA. The CDR3 sequence: CASSLERSALFF. CDR3 coding DNA: TGTGCCAGCAGCTTAGAGAGGTCGGCGCTGTTTTTT.

The chain is built from TRBV14 and TRBJ2-3; D is unclear. This CDR3 is built from 19 residues. Per germline, CDR1 SGHDN and CDR2 FVKESK. Trimming removed 4 bases from V and 2 bases from J, with 25 bases in between. CDR3 protein: CASSRVWSPTPPHTDTQYF. The CDR3 bases are TGTGCCAGCAGCCGGGTCTGGAGTCCGACTCCACCCCACACAGATACGCAGTATTTT.

This clone turned up a few times. This chain uses TRBV7-6 with TRBJ1-2; 8 nucleotides agree with TRBD1. The ends lost 1 base at V and 6 bases at J; junction bases unmatched: 7. Germline CDR1 SGHVS, CDR2 FNYEAQ. This CDR3 comprises 15 residues. CDR3 in amino acids: CASSLGQGARDGYTF. The CDR3 region has the DNA TGTGCCAGCAGCTTAGGCCAGGGGGCCAGGGATGGCTACACCTTC.

The chain has TRBV27 and TRBJ1-5; possibly TRBD1 for D (6 bases). V was shortened by 5 bases and J by 0 bases, with 14 bases between the two germline ends. In germline, CDR1 is MNHEY, CDR2 SMNVEV (reference sequence). The CDR3 has 16 residues. The DNA of the CDR3 is TGTGCCAGCAGTGGGACACGAGAAACTAGCAATCAGCCCCAGCATTTT. Its translation is CASSGTRETSNQPQHF.

CDR3 sequence: CASVRDYSDTQYF. For the CDR3, the DNA is TGCGCCAGCGTGAGGGACTATAGTGATACGCAGTATTTT. The chain is built from TRBV5-1 and TRBJ2-3; 7 positions match TRBD2. This CDR3 comprises 13 residues. V trimming: 7 bases; J trimming: 6 bases; junction bases outside the gene matches: 8. In germline, CDR1 is SGHRS, CDR2 YFSETQ. The whole variable domain, filled in from reference TRBV5-1 and TRBJ2-3, reads KAGVTQTPRYLIKTRGQQVTLSCSPISGHRSVSWYQQTPGQGLQFLFEYFSETQRNKGNFPGRFSGRQFSNSRSEMNVSTLELGDSALYLCASVRDYSDTQYFGPGTRLTVL.

This chain uses TRBV7-3 with TRBJ2-1, with TRBD2 matching over 14 bases. Per the germline V gene, CDR1 is SGHTA and CDR2 is FQGTGA. This CDR3 is built from 17 residues. With 4 bases clipped from V and 8 bases from J, the junction kept 10 bases outside the gene matches. The CDR3 here is CASSSPGLAGEGDEQFF. The CDR3 coding sequence is TGTGCCAGCAGCTCCCCGGGACTAGCGGGAGAAGGGGATGAGCAGTTCTTC. The full variable domain, rest sourced from reference TRBV7-3 and TRBJ2-1, is GAGVSQTPSNKVTEKGKYVELRCDPISGHTALYWYRQSLGQGPEFLIYFQGTGAADDSGLPNDRFFAVRPEGSVSTLKIQRTERGDSAVYLCASSSPGLAGEGDEQFFGPGTRLTVL.

This clone was observed a single time. J is TRBJ2-1 and V is TRBV7-3, with D unresolved. The CDR3 loop spans 13 amino acids. With 5 bases removed from V and 4 bases from J, the gap between germline ends came to 9 bases. In germline, CDR1 is SGHTA, CDR2 FQGTGA. This CDR3 is CASSPPGYNEQFF. CDR3 DNA sequence: TGTGCCAGCAGCCCTCCGGGTTACAATGAGCAGTTCTTC.

The J gene is TRBJ2-7, the V gene TRBV7-8; 13 nucleotides line up with TRBD2. The length of the CDR3 is 15 residues. Germline V gene data show CDR1 as SGHVS and CDR2 as FQNEAQ. Losses at the gene ends were 5 bases for V and 5 bases for J; bases not matched to a gene: 6. The CDR3 nucleotides read TGTGCCAGCAGCCACGGACTAGCGGGAGACGACGAGCAGTACTTC. Amino acid sequence: CASSHGLAGDDEQYF.

The chain is built from TRBV7-7 and TRBJ2-3; 9 nucleotides match TRBD2. V was clipped by 3 bases and J by 2 bases; unmatched bases: 6. The CDR3 is made up of 16 amino acids. Germline V gene data show CDR1 as SSHAT and CDR2 as FNYEAQ (reference sequence). The CDR3 DNA reads TGTGCCAGCAGCTTGGGGACTAGCCGTTCCACAGATACGCAGTATTTT. Protein product: CASSLGTSRSTDTQYF.

The chain combines TRBV12-5 with TRBJ2-2; the D gene is possibly TRBD2 (6 bases). Trimming left V 8 bases short and J 3 bases short, with 13 bases between. The CDR3 spans 14 residues. CDR1 is LGHNT and CDR2 is FRNRAP in the germline V gene. DNA of the CDR3: TGTGCTAGTCGAACGGGACTCGACACCGGGGAGCTGTTTTTT. It yields the protein CASRTGLDTGELFF.

This sequence joins TRBV7-8 and TRBJ2-1, with 10 bases matching TRBD2. Trimming took 2 bases from V and 12 from J; bases not matched to a gene: 10. Looked up from germline, CDR1 is SGHVS and CDR2 is FQNEAQ. The CDR3 consists of 15 residues. The CDR3 region has the DNA TGTGCCAGCAGCTTACCCCTAACTAGCGGGAATCGGCAGTTCTTC. Amino acid sequence: CASSLPLTSGNRQFF.

The chain combines TRBV11-3 with TRBJ1-1; TRBD1 might be the D (6 bases). With 6 bases removed from V and 3 bases from J, the gap between germline ends came to 11 bases. Germline loops: CDR1 SGHNT, CDR2 YENEEA. The CDR3 extends over 13 amino acids. The CDR3 DNA is TGTGCCAGCAGTGTAGGGGGAGACACTGAAGCTTTCTTT. This encodes CASSVGGDTEAFF.